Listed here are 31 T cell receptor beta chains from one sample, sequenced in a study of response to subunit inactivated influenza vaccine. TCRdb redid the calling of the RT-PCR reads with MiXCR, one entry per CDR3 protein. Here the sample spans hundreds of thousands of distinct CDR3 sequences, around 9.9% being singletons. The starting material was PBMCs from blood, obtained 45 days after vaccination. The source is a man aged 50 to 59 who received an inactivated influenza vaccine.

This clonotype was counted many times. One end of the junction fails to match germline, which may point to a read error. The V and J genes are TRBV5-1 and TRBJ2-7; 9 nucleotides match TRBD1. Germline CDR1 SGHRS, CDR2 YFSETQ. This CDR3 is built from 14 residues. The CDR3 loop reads CASSPGTGSYEQYF. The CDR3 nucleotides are TGTGCCAGCAGCCCCGGGACAGGGTCCTACGAGCAGTACTTC. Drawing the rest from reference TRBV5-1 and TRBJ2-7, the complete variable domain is KAGVTQTPRYLIKTRGQQVTLSCSPISGHRSVSWYQQTPGQGLQFLFEYFSETQRNKGNFPGRFSGRQFSNSRSEMNVSTLELGDSALYLCASSPGTGSYEQYFGPGTRLTVT.

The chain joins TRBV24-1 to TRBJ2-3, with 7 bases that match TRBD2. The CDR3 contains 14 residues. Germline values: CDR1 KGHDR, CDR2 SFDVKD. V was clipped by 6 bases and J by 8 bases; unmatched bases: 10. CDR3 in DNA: TGTGCCACCAGTTTTAGCGGGCCCCAAGGTACGCAGTATTTT. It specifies CATSFSGPQGTQYF.

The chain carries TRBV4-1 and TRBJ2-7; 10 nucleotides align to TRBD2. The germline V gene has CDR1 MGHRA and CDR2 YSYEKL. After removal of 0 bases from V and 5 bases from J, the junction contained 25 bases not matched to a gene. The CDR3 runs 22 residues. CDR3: CASSQDLVGWGRASGGSHEQYF. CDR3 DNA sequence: TGCGCCAGCAGCCAAGATTTAGTCGGATGGGGGAGGGCTAGCGGGGGTTCCCACGAGCAGTACTTC.

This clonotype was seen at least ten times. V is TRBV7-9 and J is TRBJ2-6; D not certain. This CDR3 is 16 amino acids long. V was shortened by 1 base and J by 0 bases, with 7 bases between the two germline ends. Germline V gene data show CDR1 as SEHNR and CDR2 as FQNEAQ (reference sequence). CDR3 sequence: CASSLVAVSGANVLTF. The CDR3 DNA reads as TGTGCCAGCAGCTTAGTTGCGGTCTCTGGGGCCAACGTCCTGACTTTC.

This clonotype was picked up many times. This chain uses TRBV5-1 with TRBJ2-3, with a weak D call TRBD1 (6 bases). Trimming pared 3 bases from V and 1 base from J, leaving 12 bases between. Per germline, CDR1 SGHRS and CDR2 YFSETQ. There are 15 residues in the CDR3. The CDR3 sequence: CASSSQGVGTDTQYF. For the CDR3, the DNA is TGCGCCAGCAGCTCACAGGGAGTGGGCACAGATACGCAGTATTTT.

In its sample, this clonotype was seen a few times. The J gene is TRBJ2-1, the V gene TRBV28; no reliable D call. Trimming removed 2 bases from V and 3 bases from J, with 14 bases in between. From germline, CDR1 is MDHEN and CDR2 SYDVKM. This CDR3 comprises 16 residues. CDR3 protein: CASSLGYADNYNEQFF. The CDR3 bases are TGTGCCAGCAGTTTAGGTTATGCAGACAACTACAATGAGCAGTTCTTC.

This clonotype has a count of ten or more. In DNA, the CDR3 is TGCAGTGCTAGATTACAGAGCTCCTATAATTCACCCCTCCACTTT. This sequence encodes CSARLQSSYNSPLHF. The rearrangement uses TRBV20-1 and TRBJ1-6; no clear D. Germline V gives CDR1 DFQATT, CDR2 SNEGSKA (reference sequence). Trimming cost V 2 bases and J 0 bases, with 8 bases left between them. CDR3 length: 15 amino acids.

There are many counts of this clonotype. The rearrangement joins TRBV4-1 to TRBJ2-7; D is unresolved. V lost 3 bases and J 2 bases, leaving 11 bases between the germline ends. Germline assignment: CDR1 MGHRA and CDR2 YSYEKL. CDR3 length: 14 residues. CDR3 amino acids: CASSQLLGTYEQYF. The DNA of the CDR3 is TGCGCCAGCAGCCAGCTTTTAGGGACCTACGAGCAGTACTTC.

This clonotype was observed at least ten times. This chain's CDR3 is CASSLGSTINEQFF. The CDR3 nucleotides read TGCGCCAGCAGCTTGGGGTCTACCATCAATGAGCAGTTCTTC. The V call is TRBV5-1, the J call TRBJ2-1, with no clear D. The germline V gene has CDR1 SGHRS and CDR2 YFSETQ. The V end lost 0 bases, the J end lost 6 bases, and 10 bases lay between the germline ends. This CDR3 region has 14 residues.

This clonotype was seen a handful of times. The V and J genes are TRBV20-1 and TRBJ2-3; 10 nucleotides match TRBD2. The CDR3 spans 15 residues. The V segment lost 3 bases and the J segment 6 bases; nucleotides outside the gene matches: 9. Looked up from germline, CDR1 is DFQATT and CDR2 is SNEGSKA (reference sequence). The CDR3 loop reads CSARSQRGGSDTQYF. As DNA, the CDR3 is TGCAGTGCTAGGTCTCAGCGGGGGGGTTCCGATACGCAGTATTTT.

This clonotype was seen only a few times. CDR3 amino acids: CASRGGLPYEQYF. Written as DNA, the CDR3 is TGTGCCAGCAGGGGAGGCCTCCCTTACGAGCAGTACTTC. The chain combines TRBV28 with TRBJ2-7; D may be TRBD2 (6 bases). The CDR3 is made up of 13 amino acids. Germline loops: CDR1 MDHEN, CDR2 SYDVKM. Trimming took 6 bases from V and 4 from J, leaving 13 bases between them.

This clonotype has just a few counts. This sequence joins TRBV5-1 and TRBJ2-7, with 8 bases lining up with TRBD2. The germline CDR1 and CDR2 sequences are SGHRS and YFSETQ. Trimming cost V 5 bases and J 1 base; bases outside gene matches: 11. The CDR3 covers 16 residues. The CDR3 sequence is CASSFSAGGASYEQYF. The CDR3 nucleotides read TGCGCCAGCAGTTTTTCTGCGGGGGGCGCATCCTACGAGCAGTACTTC. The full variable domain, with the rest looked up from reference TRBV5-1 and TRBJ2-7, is KAGVTQTPRYLIKTRGQQVTLSCSPISGHRSVSWYQQTPGQGLQFLFEYFSETQRNKGNFPGRFSGRQFSNSRSEMNVSTLELGDSALYLCASSFSAGGASYEQYFGPGTRLTVT.

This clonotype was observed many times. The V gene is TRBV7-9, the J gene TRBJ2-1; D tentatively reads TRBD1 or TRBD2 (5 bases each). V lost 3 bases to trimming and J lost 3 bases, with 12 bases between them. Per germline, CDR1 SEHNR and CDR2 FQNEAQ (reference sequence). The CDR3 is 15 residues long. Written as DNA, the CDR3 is TGTGCCAGCAGCTTGAGGGGAGACTACTACAATGAGCAGTTCTTC. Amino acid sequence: CASSLRGDYYNEQFF.

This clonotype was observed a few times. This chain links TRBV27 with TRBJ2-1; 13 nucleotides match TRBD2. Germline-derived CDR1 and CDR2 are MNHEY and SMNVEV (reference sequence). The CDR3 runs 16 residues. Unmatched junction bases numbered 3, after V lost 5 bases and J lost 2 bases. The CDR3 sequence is CASSGGTSGTYNEQFF. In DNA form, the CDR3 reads TGTGCCAGCAGTGGTGGGACTAGCGGGACCTACAATGAGCAGTTCTTC.

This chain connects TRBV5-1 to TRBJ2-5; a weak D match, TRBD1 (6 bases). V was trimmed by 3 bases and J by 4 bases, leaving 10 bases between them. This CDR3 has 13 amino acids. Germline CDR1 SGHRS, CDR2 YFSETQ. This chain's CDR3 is CASSWGQLETQYF. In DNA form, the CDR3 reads TGCGCCAGCAGCTGGGGACAATTAGAGACCCAGTACTTC.

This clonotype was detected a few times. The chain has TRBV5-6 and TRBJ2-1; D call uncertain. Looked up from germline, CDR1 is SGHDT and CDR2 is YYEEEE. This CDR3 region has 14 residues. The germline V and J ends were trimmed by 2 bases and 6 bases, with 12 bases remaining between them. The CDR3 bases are TGTGCCAGCAGCTTCTCCGCCAGACTCAATGAGCAGTTCTTC. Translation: CASSFSARLNEQFF.

This chain's CDR3 is CASSSPRRGTGELFF. In DNA form, the CDR3 reads TGTGCCAGCAGCTCCCCACGCAGGGGGACCGGGGAGCTGTTTTTT. The chain uses TRBV11-2 and TRBJ2-2; 7 nucleotides align to TRBD1. In germline, CDR1 is SGHAT, CDR2 FQNNGV. The CDR3 spans 15 residues. V lost 4 bases to trimming and J lost 5 bases; unmatched junction nucleotides: 7.

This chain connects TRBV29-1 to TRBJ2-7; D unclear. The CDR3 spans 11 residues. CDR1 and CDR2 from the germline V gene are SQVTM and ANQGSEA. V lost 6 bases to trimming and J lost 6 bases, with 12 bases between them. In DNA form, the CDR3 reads TGCAGCGTCCTACCGGACGCCGAGCAGTACTTC. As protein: CSVLPDAEQYF.

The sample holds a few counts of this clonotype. The CDR3 region is CASSRDRGYNSPLHF. The CDR3 nucleotides read TGTGCCAGCAGTCGGGACAGGGGATATAATTCACCCCTCCACTTT. V is TRBV28 and J is TRBJ1-6; TRBD1 aligns across 10 bases. Germline CDR1 is MDHEN and CDR2 is SYDVKM. V lost 5 bases to trimming and J lost 4 bases; unmatched junction nucleotides: 2. The CDR3 runs to 15 residues.

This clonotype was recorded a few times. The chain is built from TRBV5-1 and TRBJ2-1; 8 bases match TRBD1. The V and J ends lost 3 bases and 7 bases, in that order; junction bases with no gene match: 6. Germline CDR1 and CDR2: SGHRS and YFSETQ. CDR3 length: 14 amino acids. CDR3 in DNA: TGCGCCAGCAGCTCAGACAGGGGTAGTAATGAGCAGTTCTTC. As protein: CASSSDRGSNEQFF.

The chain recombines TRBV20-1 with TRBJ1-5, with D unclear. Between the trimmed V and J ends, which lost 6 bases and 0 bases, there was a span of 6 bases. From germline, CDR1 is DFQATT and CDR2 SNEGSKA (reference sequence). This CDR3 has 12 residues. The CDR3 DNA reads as TGCAGTGCCCTGCATAGCAATCAGCCCCAGCATTTT. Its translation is CSALHSNQPQHF.

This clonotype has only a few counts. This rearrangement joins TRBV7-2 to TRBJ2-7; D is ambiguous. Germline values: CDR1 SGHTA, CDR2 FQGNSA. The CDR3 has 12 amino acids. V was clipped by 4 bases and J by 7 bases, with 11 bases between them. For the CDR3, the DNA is TGTGCCAGCAGCTCCAACCTCCTGGAGCAGTACTTC. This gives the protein CASSSNLLEQYF.

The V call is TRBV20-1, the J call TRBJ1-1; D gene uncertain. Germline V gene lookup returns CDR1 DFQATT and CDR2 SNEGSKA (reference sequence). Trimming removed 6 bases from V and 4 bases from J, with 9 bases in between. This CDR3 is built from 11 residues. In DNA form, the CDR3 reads TGCAGTGCCGGGGAACTCACTGAAGCTTTCTTT. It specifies CSAGELTEAFF.

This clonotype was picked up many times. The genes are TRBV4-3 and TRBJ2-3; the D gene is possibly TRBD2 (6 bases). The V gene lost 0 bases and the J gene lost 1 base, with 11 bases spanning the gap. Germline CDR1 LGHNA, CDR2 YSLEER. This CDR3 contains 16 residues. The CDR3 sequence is CASSQEPGSGTDTQYF. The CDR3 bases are TGCGCCAGCAGCCAAGAACCCGGGAGTGGCACAGATACGCAGTATTTT.

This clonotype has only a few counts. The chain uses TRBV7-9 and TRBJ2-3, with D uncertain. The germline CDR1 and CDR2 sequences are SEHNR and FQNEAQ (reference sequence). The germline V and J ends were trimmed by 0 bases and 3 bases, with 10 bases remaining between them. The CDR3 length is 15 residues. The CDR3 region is CASSLAFQATDTQYF. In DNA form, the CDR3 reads TGTGCCAGCAGCTTAGCGTTCCAGGCTACAGATACGCAGTATTTT.

The CDR3 DNA reads TGTGCCAGCAGCTCGCGCACGGAGGGGACCCAGTACTTC. Protein product: CASSSRTEGTQYF. V and J are TRBV5-5 and TRBJ2-5; maybe TRBD2 (6 bases). Germline CDR1 is SGHKS and CDR2 is YYEKEE (reference sequence). This CDR3 spans 13 amino acids. V lost 3 bases, J lost 7 bases, and 13 bases lay in between.

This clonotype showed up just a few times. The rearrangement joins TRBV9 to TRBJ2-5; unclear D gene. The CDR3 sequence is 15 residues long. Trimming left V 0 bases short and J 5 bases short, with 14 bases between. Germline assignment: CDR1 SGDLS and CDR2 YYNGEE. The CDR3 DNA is TGTGCCAGCAGCGTAGCGCCGGCGCCGGAGGAGACCCAGTACTTC. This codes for CASSVAPAPEETQYF.

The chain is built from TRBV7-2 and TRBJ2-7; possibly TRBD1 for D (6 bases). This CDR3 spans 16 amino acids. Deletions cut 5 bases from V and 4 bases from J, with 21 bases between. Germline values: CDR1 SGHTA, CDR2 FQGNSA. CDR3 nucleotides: TGTGCCAGCAGCCCCCAAGGAGGCAGGGGCTTTTACGAGCAGTACTTC. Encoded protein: CASSPQGGRGFYEQYF.

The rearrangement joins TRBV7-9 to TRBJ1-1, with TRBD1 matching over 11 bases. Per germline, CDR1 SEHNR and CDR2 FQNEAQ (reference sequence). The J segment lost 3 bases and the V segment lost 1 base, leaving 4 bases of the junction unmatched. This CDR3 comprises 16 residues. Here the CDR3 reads CASSLGTGGGYTEAFF. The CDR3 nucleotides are TGTGCCAGCAGCTTAGGGACAGGGGGCGGGTACACTGAAGCTTTCTTT. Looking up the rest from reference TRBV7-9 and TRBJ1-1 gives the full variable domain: DTGVSQNPRHKITKRGQNVTFRCDPISEHNRLYWYRQTLGQGPEFLTYFQNEAQLEKSRLLSDRFSAERPKGSFSTLEIQRTEQGDSAMYLCASSLGTGGGYTEAFFGQGTRLTVV.

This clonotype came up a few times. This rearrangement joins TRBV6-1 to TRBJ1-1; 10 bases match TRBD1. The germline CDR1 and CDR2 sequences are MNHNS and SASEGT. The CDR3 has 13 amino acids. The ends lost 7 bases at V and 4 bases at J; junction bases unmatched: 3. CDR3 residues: CASTRTGGTEAFF. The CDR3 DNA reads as TGTGCCAGCACCAGGACAGGGGGCACTGAAGCTTTCTTT.

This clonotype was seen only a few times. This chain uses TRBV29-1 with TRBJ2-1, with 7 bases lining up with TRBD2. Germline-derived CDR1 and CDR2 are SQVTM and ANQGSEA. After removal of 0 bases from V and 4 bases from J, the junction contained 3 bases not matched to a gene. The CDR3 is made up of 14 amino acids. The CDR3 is CSVEERAGYNEQFF. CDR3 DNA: TGCAGCGTTGAAGAGCGAGCGGGGTACAATGAGCAGTTCTTC.